This T cell receptor (beta chain) is drawn from a study of blood T cell repertoires in COVID-19. Study-wide background: COVID-19 samples collected from the United States, Italy and Spain covered acute and convalescent phases. Sources were T cells, B-cell-depleted T cells, or PBMCs; the material itself was cDNA or gDNA.

As handled by the study authors: It was from reference gene primer amplification that nucleated cell counts were estimated. Generated by immunoSEQ multiplex PCR, the TCRdb table keeps only in-frame clones and is missing some. The V and J calls and clone size were taken over from that table, and D and trimming were inferred from the DNA. Counted here are 150,000 to 200,000 clones, around 90% occurring once; the ten biggest clones make up about 1.4%. Germline trimming cut 5 bases from V and 3 bases from J; bases unmatched to any gene: 4. CDR3 length: 14 residues. Germline V CDR1 and CDR2: SGHRS, YFSETQ.

The J gene is TRBJ1-2, the V gene TRBV5-1, with 10 bases fitting TRBD1. Material for sequencing was peripheral blood. This sequence was found in a woman aged 50 to 65 with acute or convalescent COVID-19. CDR3 loop: CASSPTGGDYGYTF. The DNA of the CDR3 is TGCGCCAGCAGTCCGACAGGGGGCGACTATGGCTACACCTTC.